This T cell receptor beta chain stems from a study of OX40 agonist ivuxolimab in advanced cancers. Study details: Ivuxolimab, an antibody acting as an agonist of OX40 (CD134), was used to treat patients. Dose-escalation patients had hepatocellular carcinoma, melanoma, renal cell or head and neck cancer.

A single count supports this clone. The table came from immunoSEQ multiplex PCR; TCRdb's copy has only in-frame clones and leaves some out. The sample has more than 65,000 clones; roughly 81% are singletons. This TCR was sampled from an adult with an advanced solid tumor such as melanoma, head and neck, liver or kidney cancer. The specimen was CD4+ or CD8+ T cells sorted from blood, collected in a trial of the OX40 agonist ivuxolimab.

In DNA form, the CDR3 reads TGTGCCAGCAGCTTAAGGGCCCCGAGCGAGACCCAGTACTTC. It specifies CASSLRAPSETQYF. The gene calls are TRBV13 and TRBJ2-5; D remains unclear. Germline V gene sequence: CDR1 PRHDT, CDR2 FYEKMQ (reference sequence). The V end lost 2 bases, the J end lost 5 bases, and 12 bases lay between the germline ends. The CDR3 consists of 14 residues.